This record looks at one TCR beta chain sequence and its context. The record originates from a study of T cells in Graves' hyperthyroidism and ophthalmopathy. Every diagnosis used clinical symptoms, serum thyroxine and TRAb, thyroid ultrasound and orbital computed tomography. Amplification of TCR beta CDR3 regions was performed using RNA transcripts as template. The HTBI primer set drove a first-round RT-PCR of the TCR CDR3. TCRdb fed the multiplex PCR reads into MiXCR, producing one record per CDR3 protein. The sample lists about 500,000 distinct CDR3 sequences; roughly 45% were seen once. Sequencing was performed on peripheral blood or thyroid tissue (not recorded which). This sequence was found in an adult woman with Graves' disease, either hyperthyroidism or ophthalmopathy (not recorded which).

CDR3 loop: CASRDSGFYEQYF. The CDR3 coding sequence is TGTGCCAGCAGAGACTCAGGTTTCTACGAGCAGTACTTC. V is TRBV10-3 and J is TRBJ2-7; no clear D gene. Germline CDR1 reads ENHRY; CDR2 reads SYGVKD. This CDR3 contains 13 residues. The V end lost 10 bases, the J end lost 3 bases, and 16 bases lay between the germline ends.